The 11 T cell receptor beta chains listed next were all sequenced from one sample in a study of a mutant IDH1 vaccine in newly diagnosed glioma. Time point of the sample: week 35, safety follow-up. Alongside topical imiquimod, each dose of vaccine comprised 300 ug of mutant IDH1 20-mer peptide. Their antigens remain unidentified. The table came from immunoSEQ multiplex PCR; TCRdb's copy has only in-frame clones and leaves some out. The data contain tens of thousands of clones, approximately 87% of them singletons. Here the sequenced sample was PBMCs, taken from a glioma patient whose treatment included an IDH1 peptide vaccine. The receptors here all came from a man between 35 and 55 years old with glioma.

This chain links TRBV10-3 with TRBJ2-5, with 7 positions matching TRBD2. The V and J ends lost 0 bases and 5 bases, in that order; junction bases with no gene match: 3. Germline values: CDR1 ENHRY, CDR2 SYGVKD. This CDR3 region has 14 residues. The CDR3 sequence: CAISESTGGETQYF. As DNA, the CDR3 is TGTGCCATCAGTGAGTCGACCGGGGGGGAGACCCAGTACTTC.

The V gene is TRBV5-1, the J gene TRBJ2-1; TRBD2 matches 9 bases. The germline V gene encodes CDR1 SGHRS and CDR2 YFSETQ. The CDR3 contains 17 residues. With V trimmed by 3 bases and J by 5 bases, 12 bases remained unmatched. The CDR3 sequence is CASSWTPYSGGDNEQFF. The CDR3 coding sequence is TGCGCCAGCAGCTGGACCCCCTATAGCGGGGGTGACAATGAGCAGTTCTTC.

CDR3 in DNA: TGCGCCAGCAGCCCCCTGGACAGGGCCAATGAGCAGTTCTTC. It yields the protein CASSPLDRANEQFF. This chain joins TRBV5-1 and TRBJ2-1; TRBD1 agrees at 8 bases. The CDR3 is 14 residues long. Germline V lookup: CDR1 SGHRS, CDR2 YFSETQ. Germline trimming cut 4 bases from V and 6 bases from J; bases unmatched to any gene: 6. The entire variable domain, with the rest obtained from reference TRBV5-1 and TRBJ2-1, is as follows: KAGVTQTPRYLIKTRGQQVTLSCSPISGHRSVSWYQQTPGQGLQFLFEYFSETQRNKGNFPGRFSGRQFSNSRSEMNVSTLELGDSALYLCASSPLDRANEQFFGPGTRLTVL.

The chain is built from TRBV4-2 and TRBJ1-5; tentatively, D is TRBD1 (6 bases). V lost 0 bases, J lost 3 bases, and 9 bases lay in between. The CDR3 covers 15 residues. Germline CDR1 is LGHNA and CDR2 is YNFKEQ. The CDR3 DNA reads TGTGCCAGCAGCCAAGAAGGACAGACCAATCAGCCCCAGCATTTT. Translation: CASSQEGQTNQPQHF.

The V gene is TRBV28, the J gene TRBJ2-7, with unresolved D. CDR1 and CDR2 (germline): MDHEN, SYDVKM. Deletions cut 3 bases from V and 3 bases from J, with 6 bases between. The length of the CDR3 is 12 residues. DNA for the CDR3: TGTGCCAGCAGTTTGAGCAACTACGAGCAGTACTTC. As protein: CASSLSNYEQYF.

The rearrangement links TRBV12-5 to TRBJ1-1, with D possibly TRBD1 on 6 matching bases. The CDR3 contains 15 residues. In germline, CDR1 is LGHNT, CDR2 FRNRAP. The V gene lost 1 base and the J gene lost 5 bases, with 14 bases spanning the gap. CDR3 DNA: TGTGCTAGTGGTTTGGGTTGGGCCCAGGGGACTGAAGCTTTCTTT. Encoded protein: CASGLGWAQGTEAFF.

The CDR3 region is CASSERPAGWDTQYF. In DNA form, the CDR3 reads TGTGCCAGCAGCGAACGACCTGCGGGGTGGGATACGCAGTATTTT. The V and J genes are TRBV9 and TRBJ2-3, with D possibly TRBD2 on 6 matching bases. Looked up from germline, CDR1 is SGDLS and CDR2 is YYNGEE. V shed 3 bases and J shed 6 bases, with 17 bases lying between them. The CDR3 totals 15 residues. Full variable domain (outside the CDR3, taken from reference TRBV9 and TRBJ2-3): DSGVTQTPKHLITATGQRVTLRCSPRSGDLSVYWYQQSLDQGLQFLIQYYNGEERAKGNILERFSAQQFPDLHSELNLSSLELGDSALYFCASSERPAGWDTQYFGPGTRLTVL.

V is TRBV9 and J is TRBJ2-5; D may be TRBD1 (6 bases). The CDR3 extends over 15 amino acids. The germline V gene encodes CDR1 SGDLS and CDR2 YYNGEE. V dropped 0 bases and J dropped 1 base, with 10 bases sitting between them. CDR3 sequence: CASSVDRALQETQYF. The CDR3 DNA is TGTGCCAGCAGCGTAGACAGGGCCCTCCAAGAGACCCAGTACTTC.

The V gene is TRBV19, the J gene TRBJ1-1, with 7 nucleotides matching TRBD1. The trim removed 4 bases at V and 4 bases at J, leaving 15 bases unmatched. Per the germline V gene, CDR1 is LNHDA and CDR2 is SQIVND (reference sequence). This CDR3 comprises 17 residues. The DNA of the CDR3 is TGTGCCAGTAGTACCCGCGGACAGGTTAAGTCGAGCACTGAAGCTTTCTTT. Its protein product is CASSTRGQVKSSTEAFF.

This chain uses TRBV5-4 with TRBJ1-3; 7 bases are a match to TRBD1. Germline V gives CDR1 SGHNT, CDR2 YYREEE (reference sequence). The J segment lost 0 bases and the V segment lost 4 bases, leaving 10 bases of the junction unmatched. This CDR3 spans 17 amino acids. In DNA, the CDR3 is TGTGCCAGCAGCGGAGCCGGGACAGCCCGCTCTGGAAACACCATATATTTT. Protein product: CASSGAGTARSGNTIYF.

This clone has a single count. This chain uses TRBV28 with TRBJ2-7, with 8 bases identical to TRBD1. Germline loops: CDR1 MDHEN, CDR2 SYDVKM. V was pared by 6 bases and J by 3 bases, with 7 bases of the junction left unmatched. This CDR3 spans 14 amino acids. CDR3 coding DNA: TGTGCCAGCAGCTCGGGACAGGCCGGCTACGAGCAGTACTTC. This encodes CASSSGQAGYEQYF.